These T cell receptor beta chains were read from a single sample in a study of blood T cell repertoires in COVID-19. Data came from immunoSEQ multiplex PCR; TCRdb stores just in-frame clones and leaves some out. The repertoire has fewer than 250,000 clones, roughly 80% of them found once; the top ten carry around 3.3%. The sample consisted of PBMCs or T cells enriched from blood (not recorded which). The receptors originated from a woman in her forties who had been exposed to COVID-19. Each CDR3 is given with its conserved first and last residue. The order of the fields is J gene, D gene, V gene, clone size, CDR3 DNA, CDR3 protein. A D gene is named only where the DNA matches it firmly. Rows may omit the clone size; those that give it use once, few, many or a size class.

j_call: TRBJ2-7; d_call: TRBD2; v_call: TRBV3-1/TRBV3-2; clone_size: NA; cdr3_nt: TGTGCCAGCAGCCAAGTCCCTAGCGGGGGGGCCGACGAGCAGTACTTC; cdr3_aa: CASSQVPSGGADEQYF
j_call: TRBJ1-5; d_call: NA; v_call: TRBV14; clone_size: NA; cdr3_nt: TGTGCCAGCAGCAGACAGGTGGTAGGGCCTCAGCCCCAGCATTTT; cdr3_aa: CASSRQVVGPQPQHF
j_call: TRBJ2-2; d_call: NA; v_call: TRBV4-2; clone_size: few; cdr3_nt: TGTGCCAGCAGCCAAGGACAGGACACCGGGGAGCTGTTTTTT; cdr3_aa: CASSQGQDTGELFF
j_call: TRBJ2-5; d_call: TRBD2; v_call: TRBV19; clone_size: NA; cdr3_nt: TGTGCCAGTAGTATAGGCAGCGGGGGGGCGGAAGAGACCCAGTACTTC; cdr3_aa: CASSIGSGGAEETQYF
j_call: TRBJ1-1; d_call: TRBD1; v_call: TRBV19; clone_size: NA; cdr3_nt: TGTGCCAGTAGCTCACAGGGGTCCAATACCCCGAACACTGAAGCTTTCTTT; cdr3_aa: CASSSQGSNTPNTEAFF
j_call: TRBJ1-4; d_call: NA; v_call: TRBV21-1; clone_size: NA; cdr3_nt: TGTGCCAGCAGCATCCTTCATGGGGGGGACGAAAAACTGTTTTTT; cdr3_aa: CASSILHGGDEKLFF
j_call: TRBJ1-1; d_call: TRBD1; v_call: TRBV28; clone_size: few; cdr3_nt: TGTGCCAGCACGCTATGGGGGACAGGATCTATGAACACTGAAGCTTTCTTT; cdr3_aa: CASTLWGTGSMNTEAFF
j_call: TRBJ1-2; d_call: TRBD1; v_call: TRBV11-1; clone_size: NA; cdr3_nt: TGTGCCAGCAGCCCCAGGACAGGGAATAACTATGGCTACACCTTC; cdr3_aa: CASSPRTGNNYGYTF
j_call: TRBJ2-3; d_call: NA; v_call: TRBV12-5; clone_size: once; cdr3_nt: TGTGCTAGTGGTTTAGCGGTCTCAAGCACAGATACGCAGTATTTT; cdr3_aa: CASGLAVSSTDTQYF
j_call: TRBJ2-2; d_call: TRBD1; v_call: TRBV3-1/TRBV3-2; clone_size: NA; cdr3_nt: TGTGCCAGCAGTCTTTGGACAGGGGGCACCGGGGAGCTGTTTTTT; cdr3_aa: CASSLWTGGTGELFF
j_call: TRBJ2-5; d_call: TRBD2; v_call: TRBV27; clone_size: NA; cdr3_nt: TGTGCCAGCAGTTTCGGACGGGGGGGCCTGGAGACCCAGTACTTC; cdr3_aa: CASSFGRGGLETQYF
j_call: TRBJ1-4; d_call: NA; v_call: TRBV5-4; clone_size: NA; cdr3_nt: TGTGCCAGCAGCTTGGGACAGGCTGAAAAACTGTTTTTT; cdr3_aa: CASSLGQAEKLFF
j_call: TRBJ1-1; d_call: NA; v_call: TRBV5-1; clone_size: NA; cdr3_nt: TGCGCCAGCAGGGGGGAGGTAGCGAACACTGAAGCTTTCTTT; cdr3_aa: CASRGEVANTEAFF
j_call: TRBJ2-2; d_call: NA; v_call: TRBV5-1; clone_size: NA; cdr3_nt: TGCGCCAGCAGCTCCCAAGGCCCCCAGGGAACCGGGGAGCTGTTTTTT; cdr3_aa: CASSSQGPQGTGELFF
j_call: TRBJ1-4; d_call: TRBD1; v_call: TRBV18; clone_size: NA; cdr3_nt: TGTGCCAGCTCACCGGGACAGCCAAATGAAAAACTGTTTTTT; cdr3_aa: CASSPGQPNEKLFF
j_call: TRBJ2-7; d_call: NA; v_call: TRBV11-2; clone_size: NA; cdr3_nt: TGTGCCAGCAGCCCCACGACAGAAGGTAAGCTCGTAGCCTACGAGCAGTACTTC; cdr3_aa: CASSPTTEGKLVAYEQYF
j_call: TRBJ2-3; d_call: TRBD2; v_call: TRBV7-2; clone_size: once; cdr3_nt: TGTGCCAGCATCCCGGGGGGACCGCACACAGATACGCAGTATTTT; cdr3_aa: CASIPGGPHTDTQYF
j_call: TRBJ2-7; d_call: NA; v_call: TRBV21-1; clone_size: NA; cdr3_nt: TGTGCCAGGGGTGGACTAGCGGCGTACGAGCAGTACTTC; cdr3_aa: CARGGLAAYEQYF
j_call: TRBJ1-3; d_call: TRBD1; v_call: TRBV6-5; clone_size: NA; cdr3_nt: TGTGCCAGCAGCAGACAGGGGCTCCTTGACACCATATATTTT; cdr3_aa: CASSRQGLLDTIYF
j_call: TRBJ2-7; d_call: TRBD2; v_call: TRBV18; clone_size: NA; cdr3_nt: TGTGCCAGCTCAGGGGGGGGGAGCCGAAAGGAGCAGTACTTC; cdr3_aa: CASSGGGSRKEQYF
j_call: TRBJ2-2; d_call: TRBD2; v_call: TRBV5-1; clone_size: NA; cdr3_nt: TGCGCCAGCAGCCCCGCGTGGCGGGGGGGCAACACCGGGGAGCTGTTTTTT; cdr3_aa: CASSPAWRGGNTGELFF
j_call: TRBJ2-2; d_call: TRBD2; v_call: TRBV19; clone_size: NA; cdr3_nt: TGTGCCAGTAGTATACAGTCGGCGGGGGGATCCGGGGAGCTGTTTTTT; cdr3_aa: CASSIQSAGGSGELFF
j_call: TRBJ1-2; d_call: NA; v_call: TRBV29-1; clone_size: NA; cdr3_nt: TGCAGCGTTGACAGTAACTATGGCTACACCTTC; cdr3_aa: CSVDSNYGYTF
j_call: TRBJ2-3; d_call: TRBD2; v_call: TRBV10-3; clone_size: NA; cdr3_nt: TGTGCCATCCGTACCCGGACTAGCGGGGGCCTGAATCACCCCACAGATACGCAGTATTTT; cdr3_aa: CAIRTRTSGGLNHPTDTQYF
j_call: TRBJ2-7; d_call: NA; v_call: TRBV29-1; clone_size: NA; cdr3_nt: TGCAGCGTTGACAGGGGACAAGACGACGAGCAGTACTTC; cdr3_aa: CSVDRGQDDEQYF
j_call: TRBJ2-5; d_call: NA; v_call: TRBV6-5; clone_size: NA; cdr3_nt: TGTGCCAGCAGTTACGGGTCCGGGGTGGAGGAGACCCAGTACTTC; cdr3_aa: CASSYGSGVEETQYF
j_call: TRBJ1-6; d_call: TRBD1; v_call: TRBV7-2; clone_size: NA; cdr3_nt: TGTGCCAGCAGCACGGGGACAGGGCAAACGGGCTACTATAATTCACCCCTCCACTTT; cdr3_aa: CASSTGTGQTGYYNSPLHF
j_call: TRBJ2-1; d_call: TRBD2; v_call: TRBV7-3; clone_size: NA; cdr3_nt: TGTGCCAGCAGCTTATTTGCTAGCGGGGCCCTCAATGAGCAGTTCTTC; cdr3_aa: CASSLFASGALNEQFF
j_call: TRBJ1-4; d_call: TRBD1; v_call: TRBV18; clone_size: NA; cdr3_nt: TGTGCCAGCTCACCAGGACAGGGTTATGAAAAACTGTTTTTT; cdr3_aa: CASSPGQGYEKLFF
j_call: TRBJ2-5; d_call: NA; v_call: TRBV5-1; clone_size: NA; cdr3_nt: TGCGCCAGCAGCTTGGAGGGCGGGCCGGAGACCCAGTACTTC; cdr3_aa: CASSLEGGPETQYF
j_call: TRBJ1-2; d_call: NA; v_call: TRBV29-1; clone_size: NA; cdr3_nt: TGCAGCGGGGGAGACAGGAACTATGGCTACACCTTC; cdr3_aa: CSGGDRNYGYTF
j_call: TRBJ2-3; d_call: TRBD2; v_call: TRBV27; clone_size: once; cdr3_nt: TGTGCCAGCAGTCACACTAGCGGGGGGGCCTCTAGCACAGATACGCAGTATTTT; cdr3_aa: CASSHTSGGASSTDTQYF
j_call: TRBJ2-1; d_call: NA; v_call: TRBV12-3/TRBV12-4; clone_size: NA; cdr3_nt: TGTGCCAGCAGCCTTGGCAGGGTGGATGAGCAGTTCTTC; cdr3_aa: CASSLGRVDEQFF
j_call: TRBJ2-7; d_call: TRBD1; v_call: TRBV7-7; clone_size: NA; cdr3_nt: TGTGCTAGCAGCTTGGGACAGGGAGGAGGCTACGAGCAGTACTTC; cdr3_aa: CASSLGQGGGYEQYF
j_call: TRBJ2-1; d_call: NA; v_call: TRBV2; clone_size: NA; cdr3_nt: TGTGCCAGCAGTGATCGAGGGTCCGGTGAGCAGTTCTTC; cdr3_aa: CASSDRGSGEQFF
j_call: TRBJ2-2; d_call: NA; v_call: TRBV18; clone_size: NA; cdr3_nt: TGTGCCAGCCCGAGCACCGGGGAGCTGTTTTTT; cdr3_aa: CASPSTGELFF
j_call: TRBJ2-1; d_call: TRBD2; v_call: TRBV27; clone_size: NA; cdr3_nt: TGTGCCAGCAGTCCTGGGACTAGCGGTGACAATGAGCAGTTCTTC; cdr3_aa: CASSPGTSGDNEQFF
j_call: TRBJ1-2; d_call: TRBD1; v_call: TRBV5-1; clone_size: NA; cdr3_nt: TGCGCCAGCAGCTCGGGACAGGGGGCCTCCTATGGCTACACCTTC; cdr3_aa: CASSSGQGASYGYTF
j_call: TRBJ1-1; d_call: TRBD1; v_call: TRBV28; clone_size: NA; cdr3_nt: TGTGCCAGCAGATATCGGACAGGTCGGGACACTGAAGCTTTCTTT; cdr3_aa: CASRYRTGRDTEAFF
j_call: TRBJ2-7; d_call: TRBD1; v_call: TRBV4-2; clone_size: NA; cdr3_nt: TGTGCCAGCAGCCAAGATGGGACAGGGGCTGAGCAGTACTTC; cdr3_aa: CASSQDGTGAEQYF
j_call: TRBJ2-7; d_call: NA; v_call: TRBV4-2; clone_size: NA; cdr3_nt: TGTGCCAGCAGCCAAGGAGGGCAGGCTGACGAGCAGTACTTC; cdr3_aa: CASSQGGQADEQYF
j_call: TRBJ1-4; d_call: TRBD1; v_call: TRBV10-3; clone_size: NA; cdr3_nt: TGTGCCATCAGTGAGGAGGGACAGGGTCGAGAAAAACTGTTTTTT; cdr3_aa: CAISEEGQGREKLFF
j_call: TRBJ1-4; d_call: NA; v_call: TRBV6-5; clone_size: NA; cdr3_nt: TGTGCCAGCGAGGGTGCAACTAATGAAAAACTGTTTTTT; cdr3_aa: CASEGATNEKLFF
j_call: TRBJ1-2; d_call: TRBD1; v_call: TRBV24-1; clone_size: NA; cdr3_nt: TGTGCCACCAGTGACCCAGGGACAGCCTATGGCTACACCTTC; cdr3_aa: CATSDPGTAYGYTF
j_call: TRBJ1-2; d_call: NA; v_call: TRBV20-1; clone_size: NA; cdr3_nt: TGCAGTGCTAGTGTGAGGGAGGCGTACGGCTACACCTTC; cdr3_aa: CSASVREAYGYTF
j_call: TRBJ2-7; d_call: TRBD1; v_call: TRBV27; clone_size: NA; cdr3_nt: TGTGCCAGCAGTGGGCGGGACAGGGCGTTGAAAGAGCAGTACTTC; cdr3_aa: CASSGRDRALKEQYF
j_call: TRBJ1-6; d_call: NA; v_call: TRBV2; clone_size: NA; cdr3_nt: TGTGCCAGCAGTGTGGGGGGTATCAATTCACCCCTCCACTTT; cdr3_aa: CASSVGGINSPLHF
j_call: TRBJ2-7; d_call: NA; v_call: TRBV9; clone_size: NA; cdr3_nt: TGTGCCAGCAGCGTAGAAGGGAGGACGGTCGACGAGCAGTACTTC; cdr3_aa: CASSVEGRTVDEQYF
j_call: TRBJ1-2; d_call: TRBD1; v_call: TRBV28; clone_size: NA; cdr3_nt: TGTGCCAGCAGTCCGGACAGGGAAGCCTATGGCTACACCTTC; cdr3_aa: CASSPDREAYGYTF
j_call: TRBJ1-2; d_call: TRBD1; v_call: TRBV6-5; clone_size: NA; cdr3_nt: TGTGCCAGCAGTTACTCGGACAGGGGCCGTGGCTACACCTTC; cdr3_aa: CASSYSDRGRGYTF
j_call: TRBJ1-1; d_call: NA; v_call: TRBV16; clone_size: NA; cdr3_nt: TGTGCCAGCAGCCAAGCGGGACGGGCCGGGGCCAAGAACACTGAAGCTTTCTTT; cdr3_aa: CASSQAGRAGAKNTEAFF
j_call: TRBJ2-2; d_call: TRBD2; v_call: TRBV18; clone_size: NA; cdr3_nt: TGTGCCAGCTCACCAAGGCGTACTAGCGGGGGTGCGAACACCGGGGAGCTGTTTTTT; cdr3_aa: CASSPRRTSGGANTGELFF
j_call: TRBJ1-4; d_call: NA; v_call: TRBV11-1; clone_size: NA; cdr3_nt: TGTGCCAGCAGCTTAGGCGTGGTTCGAGATGAAAAACTGTTTTTT; cdr3_aa: CASSLGVVRDEKLFF
j_call: TRBJ2-1; d_call: NA; v_call: TRBV11-3; clone_size: NA; cdr3_nt: TGTGCCAGCAGCTTCGCCCAGGGGATTGGGAACAATGAGCAGTTCTTC; cdr3_aa: CASSFAQGIGNNEQFF
j_call: TRBJ2-7; d_call: NA; v_call: TRBV2; clone_size: NA; cdr3_nt: TGTGCCAGCCAAGAAGAGCTATGGTACGAGCAGTACTTC; cdr3_aa: CASQEELWYEQYF
j_call: TRBJ2-5; d_call: NA; v_call: TRBV29-1; clone_size: NA; cdr3_nt: TGCAGCGTTGAAGATCCTCCGGACAGCAAAGTCCAAGAGACCCAGTACTTC; cdr3_aa: CSVEDPPDSKVQETQYF
j_call: TRBJ2-2; d_call: TRBD1; v_call: TRBV11-2; clone_size: NA; cdr3_nt: TGTGCCAGCAGCTTACCCCGACAGGGGCGCACCGGGGAGCTGTTTTTT; cdr3_aa: CASSLPRQGRTGELFF
j_call: TRBJ1-1; d_call: NA; v_call: TRBV5-4; clone_size: NA; cdr3_nt: TGTGCCAGCAGCCCACTACAGGGCACTGAAGCTTTCTTT; cdr3_aa: CASSPLQGTEAFF
j_call: TRBJ1-6; d_call: TRBD1; v_call: TRBV19; clone_size: NA; cdr3_nt: TGTGCCAGTAGTGCCCCCCGGGACAGGCCTTATTCACCCCTCCACTTT; cdr3_aa: CASSAPRDRPYSPLHF
j_call: TRBJ2-1; d_call: NA; v_call: TRBV3-1/TRBV3-2; clone_size: NA; cdr3_nt: TGTGCCAGCAGCCAAGGGGACTTGGGCAATGAGCAGTTCTTC; cdr3_aa: CASSQGDLGNEQFF